The 2 T cell receptor beta chains given below trace back to one sample, sequenced in a study of blood T cell repertoires in COVID-19. TCRdb's copy holds only in-frame clones and misses some; the assay was immunoSEQ multiplex PCR. In the table there are under 150,000 clones, more than 80% of which are singletons. Source material: peripheral blood. The receptors here all came from a human donor in a cohort sampled during active COVID-19.

V gene TRBV4-3 combines with J gene TRBJ1-4; D not certain. Trimming took off 0 bases at V and 6 bases at J, with 5 bases between the two ends. This CDR3 spans 13 amino acids. Germline V gives CDR1 LGHNA, CDR2 YSLEER. CDR3 in amino acids: CASSQDLYEKLFF. CDR3 coding DNA: TGCGCCAGCAGCCAAGATCTTTATGAAAAACTGTTTTTT.

The chain couples TRBV6-5 to TRBJ1-1; maybe TRBD1 (6 bases). The CDR3 is made up of 13 amino acids. Germline V gene data show CDR1 as MNHEY and CDR2 as SVGAGI. Deletions cut 3 bases from V and 3 bases from J, with 8 bases between. The CDR3 loop is CASSYEGDTEAFF. DNA of the CDR3: TGTGCCAGCAGTTATGAGGGGGACACTGAAGCTTTCTTT.